Listed below are T cell receptor beta chains from one sample, sequenced in a study of sequential checkpoint blockade in melanoma. Sequencing used immunoSEQ multiplex PCR; TCRdb keeps in-frame clones, though not all of them. The repertoire holds 23,000 or so clones, with roughly 75% as singletons. The starting material was CD8+ T cells sorted from blood (inferred from file names), obtained from a patient given nivolumab and ipilimumab in sequence. Source of these receptors: a human donor with melanoma. The CDR3 runs from the conserved cysteine through the conserved F or W. Fields, in order: clone size, J gene, V gene, CDR3 length, D gene, CDR3 DNA, CDR3 protein. The D gene is left open where the match is weak. Clone sizes are given selectively: once, few, many, or a class where the clone is expanded.

abundance: NA
j_gene: TRBJ2-4
v_gene: TRBV11-2
len: 16
d_gene: TRBD1
CDR3nt: TGTGCCAGCAGCTGGATGGGACAGGGGGCGGGTAACATTCAGTACTTC
CDR3aa: CASSWMGQGAGNIQYF

abundance: NA
j_gene: TRBJ2-2
v_gene: TRBV9
len: 13
d_gene: NA
CDR3nt: TGTGCCAGCAGCGTAGCTGGACTCGGGGAGCTGTTTTTT
CDR3aa: CASSVAGLGELFF

abundance: NA
j_gene: TRBJ2-5
v_gene: TRBV9
len: 16
d_gene: TRBD2
CDR3nt: TGTGCCAGCAGCGCGGCCGGTGGGGGGGTCCAAGAGACCCAGTACTTC
CDR3aa: CASSAAGGGVQETQYF

abundance: NA
j_gene: TRBJ2-3
v_gene: TRBV6-4
len: 14
d_gene: TRBD2
CDR3nt: TGTGCCAGCAGTGGGACTAGCGGGGCAGATACGCAGTATTTT
CDR3aa: CASSGTSGADTQYF

abundance: medium-sized
j_gene: TRBJ2-1
v_gene: TRBV7-3
len: 15
d_gene: NA
CDR3nt: TGTGCCAGCAGCCCCCTCGGCAACACAGACAATGAGCAGTTCTTC
CDR3aa: CASSPLGNTDNEQFF

abundance: once
j_gene: TRBJ2-5
v_gene: TRBV12-1
len: 14
d_gene: NA
CDR3nt: TGTGCCAGCAGCTTCGGACAGGGGGAAGAGACCCAGTACTTC
CDR3aa: CASSFGQGEETQYF

abundance: NA
j_gene: TRBJ2-2
v_gene: TRBV11-3
len: 16
d_gene: TRBD1
CDR3nt: TGTGCCAGCAGCTCACGGACAGGGGGACGCACCGGGGAGCTGTTTTTT
CDR3aa: CASSSRTGGRTGELFF

abundance: NA
j_gene: TRBJ1-1
v_gene: TRBV7-8
len: 14
d_gene: NA
CDR3nt: TGTGCCAGCAGCTTGGGGGGGAGTCACACTGAAGCTTTCTTT
CDR3aa: CASSLGGSHTEAFF

abundance: NA
j_gene: TRBJ1-5
v_gene: TRBV19
len: 14
d_gene: NA
CDR3nt: TGTGCCAGTCAGGTACAGGGTAAGGGTCAGCCCCAGCATTTT
CDR3aa: CASQVQGKGQPQHF

abundance: once
j_gene: TRBJ2-7
v_gene: TRBV9
len: 15
d_gene: NA
CDR3nt: TGTGCCAGCAGCCCGAGAGGGGGTGGGGGAGATGAGCAGTACTTC
CDR3aa: CASSPRGGGGDEQYF

abundance: NA
j_gene: TRBJ2-7
v_gene: TRBV5-4
len: 14
d_gene: NA
CDR3nt: TGTGCCAGCAGCTTGCAACTAGTGGGCTACGAGCAGTACTTC
CDR3aa: CASSLQLVGYEQYF

abundance: NA
j_gene: TRBJ1-6
v_gene: TRBV27
len: 16
d_gene: TRBD1
CDR3nt: TGTGCCAGCAGTCCCGGGACAGGGGGCGATAATTCACCCCTCCACTTT
CDR3aa: CASSPGTGGDNSPLHF

abundance: few
j_gene: TRBJ2-3
v_gene: TRBV5-6
len: 15
d_gene: TRBD1
CDR3nt: TGTGCCAGCAGCACGGGACAGGGGAGCGCAGATACGCAGTATTTT
CDR3aa: CASSTGQGSADTQYF

abundance: NA
j_gene: TRBJ1-3
v_gene: TRBV29-1
len: 13
d_gene: NA
CDR3nt: TGCAGCGTGATCAGGGGAGACGGAAACACCATATATTTT
CDR3aa: CSVIRGDGNTIYF

abundance: few
j_gene: TRBJ1-6
v_gene: TRBV11-2
len: 12
d_gene: NA
CDR3nt: TGTGCCAGCAGCCGGGGGGTTTCACCCCTCCACTTT
CDR3aa: CASSRGVSPLHF

abundance: NA
j_gene: TRBJ1-1
v_gene: TRBV11-2
len: 13
d_gene: NA
CDR3nt: TGTGCCAGCAGCCAGACAGATTACACTGAAGCTTTCTTT
CDR3aa: CASSQTDYTEAFF

abundance: NA
j_gene: TRBJ2-6
v_gene: TRBV6-6
len: 16
d_gene: NA
CDR3nt: TGTGCCAGCAGTTACAATACGGTCTCTGGGGCCAACGTCCTGACTTTC
CDR3aa: CASSYNTVSGANVLTF

abundance: once
j_gene: TRBJ2-1
v_gene: TRBV7-9
len: 16
d_gene: TRBD2
CDR3nt: TGTGCCAGCAGCCGAACGAGCGGGGGGATGGGGAATGAGCAGTTCTTC
CDR3aa: CASSRTSGGMGNEQFF

abundance: NA
j_gene: TRBJ1-2
v_gene: TRBV6-5
len: 12
d_gene: NA
CDR3nt: TGTGCCGCCACAGGGAATAACTATGGCTACACCTTC
CDR3aa: CAATGNNYGYTF

abundance: NA
j_gene: TRBJ1-4
v_gene: TRBV6-4
len: 15
d_gene: NA
CDR3nt: TGTGCCAGCAGTGAAATGCGGGGCAGTGGTGAAAAACTGTTTTTT
CDR3aa: CASSEMRGSGEKLFF

abundance: NA
j_gene: TRBJ1-1
v_gene: TRBV5-8
len: 16
d_gene: TRBD1
CDR3nt: TGTGCCAGCGAGACAGGGGGCGTCCTTTTGAACACTGAAGCTTTCTTT
CDR3aa: CASETGGVLLNTEAFF

abundance: NA
j_gene: TRBJ2-1
v_gene: TRBV4-1
len: 16
d_gene: TRBD2
CDR3nt: TGCGCCAGCAGCCTGGCTAGCGGGGGGGCCTACAATGAGCAGTTCTTC
CDR3aa: CASSLASGGAYNEQFF

abundance: NA
j_gene: TRBJ2-1
v_gene: TRBV9
len: 15
d_gene: TRBD1
CDR3nt: TGTGCCAGCAACTCCCGGACAGGGTCCTACAATGAGCAGTTCTTC
CDR3aa: CASNSRTGSYNEQFF

abundance: NA
j_gene: TRBJ2-3
v_gene: TRBV13
len: 16
d_gene: TRBD1
CDR3nt: TGTGCCAGCAGTACCAAACAGGGGTGGGGCACAGATACGCAGTATTTT
CDR3aa: CASSTKQGWGTDTQYF

abundance: NA
j_gene: TRBJ2-4
v_gene: TRBV7-9
len: 14
d_gene: TRBD2
CDR3nt: TGTGCCAGCAGATCAGGGTCGGGAGGAAACATTCAGTACTTC
CDR3aa: CASRSGSGGNIQYF

abundance: few
j_gene: TRBJ1-6
v_gene: TRBV7-9
len: 14
d_gene: TRBD1
CDR3nt: TGTGCCAGCAGCTCGACAGGGAACAATTCACCCCTCCACTTT
CDR3aa: CASSSTGNNSPLHF

abundance: NA
j_gene: TRBJ1-1
v_gene: TRBV27
len: 12
d_gene: NA
CDR3nt: TGTGCCAGCAGACAAGGGGGAGAGCGGGCTTTCTTT
CDR3aa: CASRQGGERAFF

abundance: NA
j_gene: TRBJ2-7
v_gene: TRBV4-3
len: 14
d_gene: NA
CDR3nt: TGCGCCAGCAGCCTTTCGGGACAAAGCTACGAGCAGTACTTC
CDR3aa: CASSLSGQSYEQYF

abundance: NA
j_gene: TRBJ1-5
v_gene: TRBV2
len: 15
d_gene: NA
CDR3nt: TGTGCCAGCAGTGAAGGACAGTATAGCAATCAGCCCCAGCATTTT
CDR3aa: CASSEGQYSNQPQHF

abundance: NA
j_gene: TRBJ1-2
v_gene: TRBV27
len: 15
d_gene: NA
CDR3nt: TGTGCCAGCAGTTTATCGATGGTAGGGGGATATGGCTACACCTTC
CDR3aa: CASSLSMVGGYGYTF

abundance: NA
j_gene: TRBJ1-2
v_gene: TRBV19
len: 13
d_gene: TRBD1
CDR3nt: TGTGCCAGTAGTGGACAGGGGGACTATGGCTACACCTTC
CDR3aa: CASSGQGDYGYTF

abundance: few
j_gene: TRBJ2-3
v_gene: TRBV15
len: 18
d_gene: TRBD2
CDR3nt: TGTGCCACCAGCAGAGATGTAGCGGGCGGGGCTAGCGCAGATACGCAGTATTTT
CDR3aa: CATSRDVAGGASADTQYF

abundance: few
j_gene: TRBJ2-5
v_gene: TRBV6-1
len: 15
d_gene: TRBD2
CDR3nt: TGTGCCAGCAGTGAAGCTAGCGGGGGGCAAGAGACCCAGTACTTC
CDR3aa: CASSEASGGQETQYF

abundance: few
j_gene: TRBJ1-5
v_gene: TRBV6-1
len: 16
d_gene: NA
CDR3nt: TGTGCCAGCAGTGCCTCCGCTGGGGCTGGCAATCAGCCCCAGCATTTT
CDR3aa: CASSASAGAGNQPQHF

abundance: few
j_gene: TRBJ2-6
v_gene: TRBV13
len: 16
d_gene: NA
CDR3nt: TGTGCCAGCAGCTTAACAGGCGGATCTGGGGCCAACGTCCTGACTTTC
CDR3aa: CASSLTGGSGANVLTF

abundance: few
j_gene: TRBJ1-1
v_gene: TRBV4-3
len: 15
d_gene: TRBD1
CDR3nt: TGCGCCAGCAGCCAAGATTTCGACAGGGAGCATGAAGCTTTCTTT
CDR3aa: CASSQDFDREHEAFF

abundance: NA
j_gene: TRBJ1-1
v_gene: TRBV2
len: 12
d_gene: NA
CDR3nt: TGTGCCAGCAGTCCCCTTGGGACAGAAGCTTTCTTT
CDR3aa: CASSPLGTEAFF

abundance: NA
j_gene: TRBJ2-7
v_gene: TRBV9
len: 15
d_gene: TRBD2
CDR3nt: TGTGCCAGCAGCTCGGGGGGGGAGGTGGGGTACGAGCAGTACTTC
CDR3aa: CASSSGGEVGYEQYF

abundance: NA
j_gene: TRBJ1-1
v_gene: TRBV7-8
len: 13
d_gene: NA
CDR3nt: TGTGCCAGCAGCTTAATGGGCCTCACTGAAGCTTTCTTT
CDR3aa: CASSLMGLTEAFF

abundance: NA
j_gene: TRBJ2-7
v_gene: TRBV7-9
len: 16
d_gene: NA
CDR3nt: TGTGCCAGCAGCTTAACTGGCGGAGGGTCCGAATACGAGCAGTACTTC
CDR3aa: CASSLTGGGSEYEQYF

abundance: NA
j_gene: TRBJ2-5
v_gene: TRBV7-9
len: 12
d_gene: NA
CDR3nt: TGTGCCAGCAGCTACAGGGAAGAGACCCAGTACTTC
CDR3aa: CASSYREETQYF

abundance: medium-sized
j_gene: TRBJ1-4
v_gene: TRBV16
len: 16
d_gene: NA
CDR3nt: TGTGCCAGCAGCCAACAAAAGGGGGCAACTAATGAAAAACTGTTTTTT
CDR3aa: CASSQQKGATNEKLFF